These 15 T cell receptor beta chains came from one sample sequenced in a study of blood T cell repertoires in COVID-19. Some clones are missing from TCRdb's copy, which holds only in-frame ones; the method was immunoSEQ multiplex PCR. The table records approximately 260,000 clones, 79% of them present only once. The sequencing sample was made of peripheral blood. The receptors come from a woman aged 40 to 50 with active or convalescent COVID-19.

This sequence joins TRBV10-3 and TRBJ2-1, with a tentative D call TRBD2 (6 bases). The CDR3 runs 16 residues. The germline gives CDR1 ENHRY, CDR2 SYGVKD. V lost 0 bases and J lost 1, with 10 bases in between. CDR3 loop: CAISESGGISYNEQFF. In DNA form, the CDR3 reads TGTGCCATCAGTGAGTCTGGGGGGATTTCCTACAATGAGCAGTTCTTC.

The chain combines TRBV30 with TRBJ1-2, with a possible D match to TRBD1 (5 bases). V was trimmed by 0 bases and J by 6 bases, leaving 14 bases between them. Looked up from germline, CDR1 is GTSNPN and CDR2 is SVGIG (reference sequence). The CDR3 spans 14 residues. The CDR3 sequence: CAWSVLTLGDGYTF. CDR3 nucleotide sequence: TGTGCCTGGAGTGTACTTACCTTAGGGGATGGCTACACCTTC.

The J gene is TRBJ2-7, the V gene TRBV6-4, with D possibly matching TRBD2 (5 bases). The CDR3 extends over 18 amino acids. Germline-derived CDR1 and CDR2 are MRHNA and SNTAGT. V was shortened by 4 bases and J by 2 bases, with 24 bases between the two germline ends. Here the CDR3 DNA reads TGTGCCAGCAGTGCCCCACGGGATGGTCCCCCACAGACCTACGAGCAGTACTTC. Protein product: CASSAPRDGPPQTYEQYF.

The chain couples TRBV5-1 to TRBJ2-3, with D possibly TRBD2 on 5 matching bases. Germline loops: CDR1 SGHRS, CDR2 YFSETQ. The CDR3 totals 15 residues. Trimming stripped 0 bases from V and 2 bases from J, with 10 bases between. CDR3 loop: CASSLAGLYTDTQYF. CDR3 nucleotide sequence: TGCGCCAGCAGCTTGGCCGGACTGTACACAGATACGCAGTATTTT.

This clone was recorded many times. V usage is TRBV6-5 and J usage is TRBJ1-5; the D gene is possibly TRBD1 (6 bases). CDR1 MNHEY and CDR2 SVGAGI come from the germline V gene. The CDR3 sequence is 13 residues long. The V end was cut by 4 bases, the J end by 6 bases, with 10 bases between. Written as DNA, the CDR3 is TGTGCCAGCAGTTTACAACAGGGTCAGCCCCAGCATTTT. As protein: CASSLQQGQPQHF.

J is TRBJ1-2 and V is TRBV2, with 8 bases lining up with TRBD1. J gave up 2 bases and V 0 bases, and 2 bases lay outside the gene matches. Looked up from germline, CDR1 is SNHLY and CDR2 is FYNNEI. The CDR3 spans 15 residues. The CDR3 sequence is CASSEAPGGNYGYTF. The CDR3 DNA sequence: TGTGCCAGCAGTGAAGCACCAGGGGGCAACTATGGCTACACCTTC.

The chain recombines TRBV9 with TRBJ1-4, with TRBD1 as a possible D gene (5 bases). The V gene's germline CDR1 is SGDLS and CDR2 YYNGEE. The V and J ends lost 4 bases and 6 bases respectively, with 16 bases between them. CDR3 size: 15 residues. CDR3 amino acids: CASSRGDSRDEKLFF. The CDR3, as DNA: TGTGCCAGCAGCAGAGGTGACAGTCGGGATGAAAAACTGTTTTTT.

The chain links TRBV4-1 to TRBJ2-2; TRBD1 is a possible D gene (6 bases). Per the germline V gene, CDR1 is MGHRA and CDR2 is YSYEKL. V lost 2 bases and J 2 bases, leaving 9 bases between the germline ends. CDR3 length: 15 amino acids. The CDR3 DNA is TGCGCCAGCAGCCAAAACAGGGTTAACACCGGGGAGCTGTTTTTT. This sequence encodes CASSQNRVNTGELFF.

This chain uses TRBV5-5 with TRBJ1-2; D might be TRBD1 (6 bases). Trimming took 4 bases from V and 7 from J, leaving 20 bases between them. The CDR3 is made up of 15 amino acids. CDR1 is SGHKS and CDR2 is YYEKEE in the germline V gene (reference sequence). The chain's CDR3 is CASSPRTDWSGGYTF. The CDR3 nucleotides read TGTGCCAGCAGCCCCCGGACAGACTGGAGTGGTGGCTACACCTTC.

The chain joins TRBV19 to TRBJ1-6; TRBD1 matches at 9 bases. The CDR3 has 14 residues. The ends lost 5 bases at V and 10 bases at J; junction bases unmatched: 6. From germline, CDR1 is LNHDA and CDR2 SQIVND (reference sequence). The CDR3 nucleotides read TGTGCCAGTAGTTGGACAGGGGAGGAATCACCCCTCCACTTT. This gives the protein CASSWTGEESPLHF.

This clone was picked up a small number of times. CDR3 nucleotides: TGTGCCAGTAGCAAAAAGGGAGGCCTCTCGAATCAGCCCCAGCATTTT. Translation: CASSKKGGLSNQPQHF. This chain connects TRBV19 to TRBJ1-5; D uncertain. CDR1 and CDR2 (germline): LNHDA, SQIVND (reference sequence). This CDR3 spans 16 amino acids. V gave up 6 bases and J gave up 4 bases, with 19 bases separating them.

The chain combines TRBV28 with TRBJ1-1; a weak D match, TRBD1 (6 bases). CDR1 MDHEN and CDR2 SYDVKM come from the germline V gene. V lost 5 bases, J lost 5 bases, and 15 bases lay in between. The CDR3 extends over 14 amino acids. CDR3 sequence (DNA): TGTGCCAGCAGTCCCCAGGGGATTTGGACTGAAGCTTTCTTT. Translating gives CASSPQGIWTEAFF.

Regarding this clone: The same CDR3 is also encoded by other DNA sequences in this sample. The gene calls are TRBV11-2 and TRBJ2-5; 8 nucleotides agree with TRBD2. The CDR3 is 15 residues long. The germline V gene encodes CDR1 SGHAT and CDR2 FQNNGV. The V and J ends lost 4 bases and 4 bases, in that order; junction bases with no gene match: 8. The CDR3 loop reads CASSSRGGGRETQYF. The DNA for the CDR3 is TGTGCCAGCAGCTCCCGGGGGGGAGGTCGAGAGACCCAGTACTTC.

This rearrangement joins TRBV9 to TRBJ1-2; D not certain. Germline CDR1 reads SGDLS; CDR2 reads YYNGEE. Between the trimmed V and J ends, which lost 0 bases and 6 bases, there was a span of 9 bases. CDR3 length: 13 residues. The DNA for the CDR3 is TGTGCCAGCAGCGTAGGAGGGAGGAATGGCTACACCTTC. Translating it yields CASSVGGRNGYTF.

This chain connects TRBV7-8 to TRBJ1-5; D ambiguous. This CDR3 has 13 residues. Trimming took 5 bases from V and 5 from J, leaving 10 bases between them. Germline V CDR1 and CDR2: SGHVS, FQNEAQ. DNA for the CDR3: TGTGCCAGCAGCCGTCGACTCGATCAGCCCCAGCATTTT. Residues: CASSRRLDQPQHF.